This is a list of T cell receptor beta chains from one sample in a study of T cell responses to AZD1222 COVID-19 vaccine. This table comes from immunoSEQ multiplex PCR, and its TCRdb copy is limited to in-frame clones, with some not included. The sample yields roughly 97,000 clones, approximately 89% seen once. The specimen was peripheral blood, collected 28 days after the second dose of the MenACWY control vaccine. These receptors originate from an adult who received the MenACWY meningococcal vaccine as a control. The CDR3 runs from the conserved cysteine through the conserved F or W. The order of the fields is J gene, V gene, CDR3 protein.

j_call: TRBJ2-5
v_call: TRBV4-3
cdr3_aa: CASSQGTSGDGGETQYF

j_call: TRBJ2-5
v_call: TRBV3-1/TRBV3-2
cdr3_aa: CASSPPTGGQETQYF

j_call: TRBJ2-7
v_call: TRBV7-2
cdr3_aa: CASSLEQGYEQYF

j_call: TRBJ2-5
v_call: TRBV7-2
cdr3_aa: CASSSRFQETQYF

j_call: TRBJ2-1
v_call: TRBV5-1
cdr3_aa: CASSEGGASSYNEQFF

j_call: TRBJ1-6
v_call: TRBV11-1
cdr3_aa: CASSLTGLVNSPLHF

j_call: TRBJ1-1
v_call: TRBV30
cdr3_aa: CAWSVLVHRNTEAFF

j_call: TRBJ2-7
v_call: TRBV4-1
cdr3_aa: CASSHGTGNPYEQYF

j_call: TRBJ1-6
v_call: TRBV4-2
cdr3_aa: CASSPHAGQGGSPLHF

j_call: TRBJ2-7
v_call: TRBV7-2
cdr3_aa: CASSLGEVRGAYEQYF

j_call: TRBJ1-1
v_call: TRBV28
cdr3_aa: CASVELNTEAFF

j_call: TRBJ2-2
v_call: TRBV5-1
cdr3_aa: CASSFDGIGELFF

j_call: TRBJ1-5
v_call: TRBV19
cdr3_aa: CASSPDLAGYSNQPQHF

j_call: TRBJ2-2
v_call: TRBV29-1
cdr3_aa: CSVRGPITGELFF

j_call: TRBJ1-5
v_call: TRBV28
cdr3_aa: CASSNFGQGARQPQHF

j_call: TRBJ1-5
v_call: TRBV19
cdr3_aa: CASSIRSAGQPQHF

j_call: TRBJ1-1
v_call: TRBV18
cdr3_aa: CASSPDTETEAFF

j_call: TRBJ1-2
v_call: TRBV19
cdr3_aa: CASSILQGDYGYTF

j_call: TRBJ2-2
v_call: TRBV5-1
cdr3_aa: CASNPGTPNTGELFF

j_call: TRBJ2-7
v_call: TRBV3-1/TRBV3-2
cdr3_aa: CASSRTGPNQDEQYF

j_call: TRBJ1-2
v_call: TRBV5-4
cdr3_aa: CASSRPGRYGYTF

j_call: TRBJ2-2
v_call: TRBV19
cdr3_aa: CASSIADSNTGELFF

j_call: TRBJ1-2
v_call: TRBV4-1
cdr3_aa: CASSHEVGTYYGYTF

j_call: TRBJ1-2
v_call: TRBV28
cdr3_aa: CASSRPRDHNYGYTF

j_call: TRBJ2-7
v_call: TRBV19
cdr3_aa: CASSISRLAEQYF

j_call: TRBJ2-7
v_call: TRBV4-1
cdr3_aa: CASSYMTGGGEQYF

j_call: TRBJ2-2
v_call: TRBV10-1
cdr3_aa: CASSDRVTNTGELFF

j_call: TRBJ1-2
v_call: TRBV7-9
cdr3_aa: CASSLGSDYGYTF

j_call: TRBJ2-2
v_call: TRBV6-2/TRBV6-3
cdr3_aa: CASSYRTSGTRGRELFF

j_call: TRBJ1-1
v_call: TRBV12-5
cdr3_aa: CASALTVNTEAFF

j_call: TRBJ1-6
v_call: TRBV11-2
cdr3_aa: CASSLVSLSPLHF

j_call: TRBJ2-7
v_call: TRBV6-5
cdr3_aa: CASTRDRGYEQYF

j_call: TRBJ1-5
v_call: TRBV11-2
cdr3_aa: CASSHPEGNQPQHF

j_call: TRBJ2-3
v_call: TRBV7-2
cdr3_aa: CASSLRGTRTDTQYF

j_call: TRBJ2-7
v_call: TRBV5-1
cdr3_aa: CASSLLGDEQYF

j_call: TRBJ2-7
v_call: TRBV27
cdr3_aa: CASSAHSGRLAAWIF

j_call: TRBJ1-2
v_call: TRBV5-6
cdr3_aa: CASRGSTGVYGYTF

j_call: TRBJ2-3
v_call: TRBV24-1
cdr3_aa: CATSGNWDTDTQYF

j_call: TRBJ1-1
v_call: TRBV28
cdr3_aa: CASSFLLNTEAFF

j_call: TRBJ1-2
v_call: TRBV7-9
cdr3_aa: CASSLGQGRDYGYTF

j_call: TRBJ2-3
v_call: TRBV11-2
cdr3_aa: CASRPSGGDTQYF

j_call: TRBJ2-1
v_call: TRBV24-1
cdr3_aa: CATSDQGFSSYNEQFF

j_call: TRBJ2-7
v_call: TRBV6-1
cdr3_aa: CASSDAGSGYEQYF